The clone carrying this T cell receptor (beta chain) turned up a few times. The antigen is undetermined. The genes and germline here are from mouse. Sequencing relied on a cDNA template that was reverse transcribed from extracted RNA. Here immunoSEQ multiplex PCR was the method, and the copy in TCRdb shows in-frame clones only, minus some. Recorded here are over 250,000 clones, none singletons. This record belongs to a study of CD8+ T cells in alopecia areata. Study-level background: Female C3H/HeJ mice aged roughly 7-11 weeks were given skin from C3H/HeJ graft donors, 6-12 months old, that had spontaneous alopecia. Study findings and constraints: Normal scalp had lower clonality than lesional scalp, with alopecia totalis/universalis lesions showing this most strongly. Between patients, shared TCR sequences were less clear than in mice. This was possibly due in part to HLA diversity in the patient population. Besides other cells, scalp samples also yield sequences of resident alphabeta T cells from normal skin.

The pooled cutaneous lymph node cells were sorted using several markers (CD4, CD8alpha, NKG2D, NKG2ACE and others). The sample taken for sequencing was CD4+ T cells sorted from a lymph node. This sequence originates from a C3H/HeJ mouse with alopecia areata. For the strain, the MHC haplotype given is H2-k.

The covered CDR3 bases are TGTGCCAGCAGTGATGGGGCAGGGCCGCCC. Protein sequence: CASSDGAGPP. The entire CDR3 sequence reads CASSDGAGPPLYF. This rearrangement joins TRBV13-1 to TRBJ1-6; perhaps TRBD1 as D (5 bases). Sequencing ends 3 residues short of the CDR3 end; the germline J gene provides the rest. TRBJ1-6 is annotated as an ORF whose role is uncertain. CDR3 length: 13 residues. From germline, CDR1 is NSHNY and CDR2 SYGAGN. V was shortened by 0 bases and J by 11 bases, with 9 bases between the two germline ends.